This T cell receptor beta chain was found in a study of T cell repertoires in cytomegalovirus infection. At the level of the study: Well-studied HLA-B-restricted epitopes and recently identified HLA-C-restricted epitopes of CMV were both used in the study. Public TCR beta signatures were indicative of both CMV infection and a matching HLA type. Whole-study findings and limits: People with CMV and the relevant HLA were identified by cumulative public TCR beta family frequency. HLA-C-restricted CMV-specific TCR beta clonotypes prevailed in the ex vivo response.

This clonotype was recorded many times. As yet, its antigen is unknown. This CDR3 region has 15 residues. CDR1 is SGHTA, CDR2 FQGTGA, per germline. V shed 4 bases and J 4 bases; nucleotides not matched to a gene: 8. One entry per CDR3 protein, called by TCRdb with MiXCR from the reads. The sample records tens of thousands of distinct CDR3 sequences, about 30% being singletons. This sequence joins TRBV7-3 and TRBJ2-5; 8 nucleotides match TRBD2. Material: CD8+ T cells from cultured PBMCs, obtained from culture after CMV antigen stimulation. The clonotype comes from a human donor in good health (CMV status not recorded). Some clones in this sample may be carry-over from other donors' samples. CDR3 in amino acids: CASSYNGLAGETQYF. The CDR3 DNA reads TGTGCCAGCAGCTACAACGGCCTAGCGGGAGAGACCCAGTACTTC.